The clone carrying this TCR beta chain was counted between two and nine times. The CDR3 runs to 14 residues. Deletions cut 6 bases from V and 2 bases from J, with 11 bases between. Per the germline V gene, CDR1 is MNHEY and CDR2 is SMNVEV (reference sequence). The sample originates from a study of T cells in Graves' hyperthyroidism and ophthalmopathy. Amplified regions were TCR beta CDR3 sequences from RNA transcripts. A first-round RT-PCR of the TCR CDR3 used the HTBI primer set. Each CDR3 protein gets one entry after TCRdb re-called the multiplex PCR reads with MiXCR. The top ten clones hold around 62% of a sample with about 270,000 distinct CDR3 sequences, approximately 23% of them seen once.

The specimen was blood. The rearrangement uses TRBV27 and TRBJ2-1; D is unresolved. The TCR originated in a man aged 30 to 45 with Graves' ophthalmopathy. The CDR3: CASRAKPPYNEQFF. As DNA, the CDR3 is TGTGCCAGCAGGGCCAAGCCCCCCTACAATGAGCAGTTCTTC.